The 26 T cell receptor beta chains reported below all come from one sample, sequenced in a study of blood T cell repertoires in COVID-19. Libraries were prepared by immunoSEQ multiplex PCR; TCRdb keeps only in-frame clonotypes and omits some of them. The table records about 55,000 clones, roughly four fifths of them present only once. Sequenced material: peripheral blood. The receptors here all came from a woman aged 55-69 years with acute or convalescent COVID-19.

The rearrangement uses TRBV6-5 and TRBJ2-5, with a weak D call TRBD2 (6 bases). Germline V gene data show CDR1 as MNHEY and CDR2 as SVGAGI. The length of the CDR3 is 16 residues. V was pared by 0 bases and J by 5 bases, with 16 bases between. CDR3 sequence (DNA): TGTGCCAGCAGTTACTCGAATCTCCCTAGCGTGGAGACCCAGTACTTC. Translating it yields CASSYSNLPSVETQYF.

This chain uses TRBV21-1 with TRBJ2-1; the table's D call of TRBD2 was not tested on the DNA. TRBV21-1 is reported as a pseudogene. There are 17 residues in the CDR3. The CDR3 is CASSKAVSGSSYNEQFF. The CDR3 DNA follows: TGTGCCAGCAGCAAAGCGGTAAGCGGGAGCTCCTACAATGAGCAGTTCTTC.

The V gene is TRBV27, the J gene TRBJ2-3; D is possibly TRBD1 (5 bases). Germline values: CDR1 MNHEY, CDR2 SMNVEV (reference sequence). Trimming cost V 0 bases and J 4 bases, with 17 bases left between them. The CDR3 extends over 17 amino acids. CDR3 loop: CASSLSGFGRAADTQYF. For the CDR3, the DNA is TGTGCCAGCAGTTTATCGGGATTCGGCAGGGCGGCAGATACGCAGTATTTT.

The chain couples TRBV15 to TRBJ2-5; TRBD1 might be the D (7 bases). The V end lost 1 base, the J end lost 5 bases, and 20 bases lay between the germline ends. The CDR3 runs to 17 residues. CDR1 LNHNV and CDR2 YYDKDF come from the germline V gene (reference sequence). The CDR3 sequence: CATSRGAGGFIAETQYF. The CDR3 nucleotides read TGTGCCACCAGCAGAGGGGCAGGGGGGTTTATTGCGGAGACCCAGTACTTC.

The chain joins TRBV5-5 to TRBJ1-1, with D tentatively TRBD1 (6 bases). V lost 0 bases to trimming and J lost 4 bases, with 28 bases between them. Germline CDR1 is SGHKS and CDR2 is YYEKEE (reference sequence). The CDR3 length is 20 residues. The CDR3 region is CASSLGLRQAVGRWGTEAFF. Here the CDR3 DNA reads TGTGCCAGCAGCTTGGGCCTCCGACAGGCGGTGGGTCGTTGGGGCACTGAAGCTTTCTTT.

The CDR3 loop is CASSAGRGLHEKLFF. The CDR3 DNA follows: TGTGCCAGCAGCGCCGGAAGGGGGCTCCACGAAAAACTGTTTTTT. This rearrangement joins TRBV7-2 to TRBJ1-4; TRBD1 aligns across 7 bases. The CDR3 loop spans 15 amino acids. With 5 bases clipped from V and 8 bases from J, the junction kept 11 bases outside the gene matches. CDR1 is SGHTA, CDR2 FQGNSA, per germline. Based on the CDR3 plus reference TRBV7-2 and TRBJ1-4, the full variable domain is GAGVSQSPSNKVTEKGKDVELRCDPISGHTALYWYRQSLGQGLEFLIYFQGNSAPDKSGLPSDRFSAERTGGSVSTLTIQRTQQEDSAVYLCASSAGRGLHEKLFFGSGTQLSVL.

This clone was observed a single time. This rearrangement joins TRBV6-5 to TRBJ1-2, with 7 nucleotides matching TRBD1. After removal of 5 bases from V and 3 bases from J, the junction contained 3 bases not matched to a gene. This CDR3 has 13 residues. Germline V gene data show CDR1 as MNHEY and CDR2 as SVGAGI. CDR3 DNA sequence: TGTGCCAGCAGTCGGACAGGAGACTATGGCTACACCTTC. It translates to CASSRTGDYGYTF.

The rearrangement joins TRBV15 to TRBJ2-5, with unresolved D. The germline V and J ends were trimmed by 0 bases and 2 bases, with 4 bases remaining between them. CDR1 and CDR2 (germline): LNHNV, YYDKDF (reference sequence). The CDR3 covers 13 residues. The CDR3: CATSRDPQETQYF. The CDR3 DNA sequence: TGTGCCACCAGCAGAGACCCACAAGAGACCCAGTACTTC.

The CDR3 is CASSLQGQGGATNEKLFF. The CDR3 nucleotides read TGTGCCAGCAGCCTGCAGGGACAGGGTGGGGCAACTAATGAAAAACTGTTTTTT. The chain couples TRBV9 to TRBJ1-4, with 9 positions matching TRBD1. From germline, CDR1 is SGDLS and CDR2 YYNGEE. The CDR3 spans 18 residues. The V and J ends lost 4 bases and 0 bases, in that order; junction bases with no gene match: 10. Together with reference TRBV9 and TRBJ1-4, the CDR3 gives the full variable domain: DSGVTQTPKHLITATGQRVTLRCSPRSGDLSVYWYQQSLDQGLQFLIQYYNGEERAKGNILERFSAQQFPDLHSELNLSSLELGDSALYFCASSLQGQGGATNEKLFFGSGTQLSVL.

This rearrangement joins TRBV5-1 to TRBJ2-3; TRBD2 agrees at 9 bases. With V trimmed by 0 bases and J by 0 bases, 8 bases remained unmatched. The CDR3 covers 18 residues. Germline CDR1 reads SGHRS; CDR2 reads YFSETQ. The DNA of the CDR3 is TGCGCCAGCAGCTTGGGGAGCGGGGGGCCCCGGAGCACAGATACGCAGTATTTT. Translated: CASSLGSGGPRSTDTQYF.

The V and J genes are TRBV5-1 and TRBJ2-5; tentative D call: TRBD1 (6 bases). Germline CDR1 reads SGHRS; CDR2 reads YFSETQ. The CDR3 runs 15 residues. Trimming shortened V by 3 bases and J by 5 bases, and 17 bases separated the two germline ends. CDR3: CASSYQTGYGETQYF. DNA of the CDR3: TGCGCCAGCAGCTACCAGACAGGATACGGGGAGACCCAGTACTTC.

The chain links TRBV6-5 to TRBJ1-2, with unresolved D. Per germline, CDR1 MNHEY and CDR2 SVGAGI. V lost 8 bases and J lost 8, with 12 bases in between. There are 11 residues in the CDR3. The CDR3 sequence: CASGNSGGYTF. The CDR3 DNA reads as TGTGCCAGCGGAAATTCGGGGGGCTACACCTTC.

V usage is TRBV15 and J usage is TRBJ1-3, with D unresolved. Germline assignment: CDR1 LNHNV and CDR2 YYDKDF (reference sequence). This CDR3 is 17 amino acids long. Trimming cost V 1 base and J 0 bases, with 13 bases left between them. The chain's CDR3 is CATSRVLGQSSGNTIYF. The CDR3 coding sequence is TGTGCCACCAGCAGAGTCCTTGGGCAGAGCTCTGGAAACACCATATATTTT.

The gene calls are TRBV29-1 and TRBJ1-2, with 8 bases lining up with TRBD1. In germline, CDR1 is SQVTM, CDR2 ANQGSEA. There are 13 residues in the CDR3. J gave up 6 bases and V 4 bases, and 7 bases lay outside the gene matches. The CDR3 coding sequence is TGCAGCGTTGCGGACAGGGCGTACAATGGCTACACCTTC. Translation gives CSVADRAYNGYTF.

This chain uses TRBV30 with TRBJ2-2, with D possibly TRBD2 on 6 matching bases. CDR1 is GTSNPN, CDR2 SVGIG, per germline (reference sequence). Trimming left V 3 bases short and J 1 base short, with 9 bases between. The CDR3 is 14 amino acids. The CDR3: CAWSLGGNTGELFF. DNA for the CDR3: TGTGCCTGGAGCCTGGGGGGGAACACCGGGGAGCTGTTTTTT.

The sample holds a few counts of this clone. The V gene is TRBV28, the J gene TRBJ1-5; no definite D call. This CDR3 spans 12 amino acids. V was cut by 4 bases and J by 5 bases, with 6 bases left in between. Germline-derived CDR1 and CDR2 are MDHEN and SYDVKM. The CDR3 sequence: CASSSIDQPQHF. CDR3 DNA: TGTGCCAGCAGTTCGATAGATCAGCCCCAGCATTTT.

The gene calls are TRBV6-6 and TRBJ2-7; a possible D gene is TRBD2 (5 bases). The CDR3 is 13 residues long. Trimming removed 6 bases at V and 4 bases at J, with 13 bases between. Looked up from germline, CDR1 is MNHNY and CDR2 is SVGAGI (reference sequence). DNA for the CDR3: TGTGCCAGCAGCTACCCGCGCGGGTACGAGCAGTACTTC. Amino acids: CASSYPRGYEQYF.

This clone was recorded a few times. The V gene is TRBV5-5, the J gene TRBJ2-7; 7 bases map to TRBD1. The V segment lost 3 bases and the J segment 3 bases; nucleotides outside the gene matches: 6. Germline assignment: CDR1 SGHKS and CDR2 YYEKEE (reference sequence). The CDR3 extends over 14 amino acids. The CDR3 DNA reads TGTGCCAGCAGCTATCCCGGGACAGTCTACGAGCAGTACTTC. The encoded protein is CASSYPGTVYEQYF.

The chain links TRBV7-8 to TRBJ2-3; no clear D gene. This CDR3 is 16 amino acids long. V gave up 1 base and J gave up 2 bases, with 13 bases separating them. Germline V lookup: CDR1 SGHVS, CDR2 FQNEAQ. CDR3 nucleotides: TGTGCCAGCAGCTTAGGAAGAGCGAGATACACAGATACGCAGTATTTT. Its protein product is CASSLGRARYTDTQYF.

The chain uses TRBV4-1 and TRBJ2-1; 10 bases are shared with TRBD2. CDR3 length equals 17 residues. The germline CDR1 and CDR2 sequences are MGHRA and YSYEKL. Germline trimming cut 3 bases from V and 0 bases from J; bases unmatched to any gene: 5. CDR3 region: CASSHSPSGSSYNEQFF. The DNA of the CDR3 is TGCGCCAGCAGCCACTCCCCTAGCGGGAGCTCCTACAATGAGCAGTTCTTC.

The rearrangement joins TRBV2 to TRBJ1-1, with a weak D call TRBD1 (6 bases). Trimming took off 5 bases at V and 6 bases at J, with 13 bases between the two ends. From germline, CDR1 is SNHLY and CDR2 FYNNEI. This CDR3 is 13 amino acids long. The CDR3 region has the DNA TGTGCCAGCAGTTCCTTCAGGGGATCTGAAGCTTTCTTT. Translating gives CASSSFRGSEAFF. The whole variable domain, filled in from reference TRBV2 and TRBJ1-1, reads EPEVTQTPSHQVTQMGQEVILRCVPISNHLYFYWYRQILGQKVEFLVSFYNNEISEKSEIFDDQFSVERPDGSNFTLKIRSTKLEDSAMYFCASSSFRGSEAFFGQGTRLTVV.

The V and J genes are TRBV5-6 and TRBJ2-4; no firm D call. The CDR3 loop spans 14 amino acids. The V end was cut by 2 bases, the J end by 7 bases, with 13 bases between. From germline, CDR1 is SGHDT and CDR2 YYEEEE. CDR3 amino acids: CASSLWSSPNIQYF. The CDR3 nucleotides are TGTGCCAGCAGCTTATGGTCCAGTCCCAACATTCAGTACTTC.

This chain links TRBV6-6 with TRBJ1-1; D is perhaps TRBD1 (5 bases). The CDR3 consists of 16 residues. V was pared by 8 bases and J by 3 bases, with 22 bases between. Germline V gene sequence: CDR1 MNHNY, CDR2 SVGAGI (reference sequence). The CDR3 loop reads CASVTTGQGRDTEAFF. CDR3 DNA sequence: TGTGCCAGCGTAACTACCGGGCAGGGCAGGGACACTGAAGCTTTCTTT.

Comments on this clone: The DNA is left out, because the CDR3 cannot be placed on it with certainty; the CDR3 is given as TCRdb lists it. V is TRBV21-1 and J is TRBJ1-5; the table's TRBD1 call for D was not verified on the DNA. TRBV21-1 is a pseudogene segment. The CDR3 is made up of 17 amino acids, end residues included. CDR3 loop: CARTYTGFGHGNQPQHF.

This chain uses TRBV9 with TRBJ1-3; D possibly corresponds to TRBD1 (6 bases). V lost 4 bases, J lost 3 bases, and 14 bases lay in between. This CDR3 spans 15 amino acids. Germline CDR1 reads SGDLS; CDR2 reads YYNGEE. CDR3: CASSPTQGRGNTIYF. The CDR3 DNA reads TGTGCCAGCAGCCCCACACAGGGTCGTGGAAACACCATATATTTT.

V is TRBV7-9 and J is TRBJ1-2; no reliable D call. V was trimmed by 5 bases and J by 7 bases, leaving 11 bases between them. Germline V gene sequence: CDR1 SEHNR, CDR2 FQNEAQ (reference sequence). The CDR3 extends over 12 amino acids. The CDR3 nucleotides read TGTGCCAGCAGCCCCGACATGGGTGGCTACACCTTC. Protein product: CASSPDMGGYTF.